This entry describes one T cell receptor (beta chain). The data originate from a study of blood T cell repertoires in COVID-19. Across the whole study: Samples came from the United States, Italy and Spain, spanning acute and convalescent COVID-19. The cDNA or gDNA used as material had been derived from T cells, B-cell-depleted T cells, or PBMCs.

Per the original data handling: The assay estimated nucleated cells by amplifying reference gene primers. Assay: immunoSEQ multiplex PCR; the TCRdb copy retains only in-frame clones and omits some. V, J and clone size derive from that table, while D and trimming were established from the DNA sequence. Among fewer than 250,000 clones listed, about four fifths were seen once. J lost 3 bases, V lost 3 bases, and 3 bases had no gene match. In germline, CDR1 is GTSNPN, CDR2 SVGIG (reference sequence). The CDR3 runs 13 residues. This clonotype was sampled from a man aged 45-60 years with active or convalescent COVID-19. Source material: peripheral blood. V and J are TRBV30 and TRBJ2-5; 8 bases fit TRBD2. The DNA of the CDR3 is TGTGCCTGGAGGGGACTAGGGAAAGAGACCCAGTACTTC. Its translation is CAWRGLGKETQYF.